A selection of T cell receptor beta chains follows, all from one sample in a study of CD8 T cells in ankylosing spondylitis. TCRdb redid the calling of the 5' RACE reads with MiXCR, one entry per CDR3 protein. The sample consists of about 240,000 distinct CDR3 sequences, around 10% of them appearing once. Specimen: blood, either unsorted or a sorted T cell fraction (not recorded which). The source of these receptors is a male donor with ankylosing spondylitis or in good health (not recorded which). The CDR3 runs from the conserved cysteine through the conserved F or W. D genes are given only for firm matches. Some rows have no size entry. The others give once, few or many, or a class for an expanded clone.

j_call d_call clone_size v_call cdr3_aa cdr3_nt
TRBJ2-1 TRBD2 - TRBV11-2 CASTLAGGYNEQFF TGTGCCAGCACGTTGGCGGGAGGTTACAATGAGCAGTTCTTC
TRBJ1-4 - many TRBV20-1 CSARVTGSNEKLFF TGCAGTGCTAGAGTTACGGGGTCTAATGAAAAACTGTTTTTT
TRBJ1-2 - many TRBV20-1 CSARDRTSNYGYTF TGCAGTGCTAGAGATCGGACAAGTAACTATGGCTACACCTTC
TRBJ1-4 - many TRBV12-3/TRBV12-4 CASSSSGTQEKLFF TGTGCCAGCAGTTCCTCGGGGACGCAAGAAAAACTGTTTTTT
TRBJ2-7 - few TRBV20-1 CSADPPGPPPYEQYF TGCAGTGCTGACCCTCCCGGGCCACCCCCCTACGAGCAGTACTTC
TRBJ1-5 - - TRBV4-1 CANSRGGDQPQHF TGCGCCAACAGCCGAGGTGGGGATCAGCCCCAGCATTTT
TRBJ2-5 TRBD1 - TRBV7-9 CASSLFQGAETQYF TGTGCCAGCAGCTTATTTCAGGGGGCAGAGACCCAGTACTTC
TRBJ2-7 - - TRBV7-9 CASSFLGGERWYEQYF TGTGCCAGCAGCTTCTTAGGCGGGGAAAGGTGGTACGAGCAGTACTTC
TRBJ2-2 TRBD1 many TRBV6-1 CASSDRAGELFF TGTGCCAGCAGCGACAGGGCCGGGGAGCTGTTTTTT
TRBJ1-1 TRBD1 many TRBV20-1 CSASKGGVTEAFF TGCAGTGCTAGTAAAGGGGGCGTCACTGAAGCTTTCTTT
TRBJ2-7 - many TRBV5-1 CASSLELTRSYEQYF TGCGCCAGCAGCTTGGAGTTAACACGCTCCTACGAGCAGTACTTC